This is a list of T cell receptor beta chains from one sample in a study of T-cell memory formation after mild COVID-19. TCRdb redid the calling of the 5' RACE reads with MiXCR, one entry per CDR3 protein. The data show more than 350,000 distinct CDR3 sequences, with over 20% seen just once and 9.5% to 15% held by the top ten. Sequencing was done on a sample of PBMCs or a T cell subset sorted from them (not recorded which). The receptors derive from an adult woman who had mild COVID-19 (a few samples of this study predate the infection). Cell type and time point are not known. Both conserved end residues are trimmed from each CDR3. The D gene is left open where the match is weak.

J	D	V	CDR3
TRBJ1-3	NA	TRBV4-1	ASSQDLGTLGNTIY
TRBJ1-1	NA	TRBV18	ASSPGLKNTEAF
TRBJ2-7	TRBD2	TRBV7-2	ASSSITAGGYEQY
TRBJ1-2	TRBD1	TRBV6-2/TRBV6-3	ASSRPGTGVANYGYT
TRBJ2-1	TRBD2	TRBV2	ASRGTSGSSYNEQF
TRBJ2-1	TRBD2	TRBV12-3/TRBV12-4	ASTLAELRREQF
TRBJ2-1	NA	TRBV12-3/TRBV12-4	ASTSPGRKNYNEQF
TRBJ2-2	NA	TRBV29-1	SAWRGLGGELF
TRBJ2-1	TRBD2	TRBV29-1	SVNTRLALNEQF
TRBJ1-1	NA	TRBV7-9	ASSWGGGTEAF
TRBJ1-5	TRBD1	TRBV25-1	ASGLTGDNQPQH
TRBJ1-4	NA	TRBV5-4	ASSDNRGLNEKLF
TRBJ1-1	TRBD1	TRBV6-5	ASNMGTAIRSEAF
TRBJ2-7	TRBD2	TRBV5-6	ASSLVSGTYEQY
TRBJ2-3	NA	TRBV7-8	ASSRGGVPSDTQY
TRBJ1-2	TRBD1	TRBV5-5	ASSPTGTAIDGYT
TRBJ2-5	TRBD2	TRBV30	AWSLAGGPRETQY
TRBJ1-1	TRBD1	TRBV6-5	ASSHRGGNTEAF
TRBJ2-1	TRBD2	TRBV7-3	ASSPGGDEQF
TRBJ2-1	NA	TRBV15	ATSREDSRNEQF
TRBJ1-2	NA	TRBV7-9	ASSQNALTGRYGYT
TRBJ2-5	TRBD1	TRBV12-3/TRBV12-4	ASSSVSGGRETQY
TRBJ1-1	TRBD1	TRBV29-1	SVRQGAEAF
TRBJ2-3	NA	TRBV7-9	ASSFNFKRNNTQY
TRBJ1-4	NA	TRBV20-1	SAKNEAGKKLF
TRBJ1-2	NA	TRBV20-1	SAHKGLIYGYT
TRBJ2-3	NA	TRBV12-2	ASRLVFGILGPTLTDTQY
TRBJ2-7	TRBD2	TRBV5-5	ASSLWTSETQY
TRBJ2-5	TRBD1	TRBV15	ATSPRRRTGESETQY
TRBJ2-1	NA	TRBV4-1	ASSQRQGSNEQF
TRBJ2-1	TRBD1	TRBV11-2	ASSPRTGGKYEQF
TRBJ1-1	NA	TRBV6-5	ASSRSLRTEAF
TRBJ2-1	TRBD2	TRBV5-1	ASSLVPGLAGYNEQF
TRBJ2-1	NA	TRBV27	ASSRVTHEQF
TRBJ2-7	NA	TRBV29-1	SVAGTYEQY
TRBJ2-1	NA	TRBV12-3/TRBV12-4	ASSLSDEQF
TRBJ2-1	TRBD1	TRBV9	ASSGLGQGYNEQF
TRBJ2-4	TRBD1	TRBV6-5	SSKQGLAKNIQY
TRBJ1-4	NA	TRBV5-5	ASSLGGTGEKLF
TRBJ2-5	NA	TRBV5-1	ASSRDAIQETQY
TRBJ1-5	NA	TRBV9	ASSVGTARSQPQH
TRBJ2-5	TRBD2	TRBV3-1	ASSQKGLAGLETQY
TRBJ2-7	TRBD2	TRBV4-2	ASSQDILAGTYEQY
TRBJ1-2	NA	TRBV12-3/TRBV12-4	ASSLFETYGYT
TRBJ1-1	NA	TRBV3-1	ASSQGVGTEAF